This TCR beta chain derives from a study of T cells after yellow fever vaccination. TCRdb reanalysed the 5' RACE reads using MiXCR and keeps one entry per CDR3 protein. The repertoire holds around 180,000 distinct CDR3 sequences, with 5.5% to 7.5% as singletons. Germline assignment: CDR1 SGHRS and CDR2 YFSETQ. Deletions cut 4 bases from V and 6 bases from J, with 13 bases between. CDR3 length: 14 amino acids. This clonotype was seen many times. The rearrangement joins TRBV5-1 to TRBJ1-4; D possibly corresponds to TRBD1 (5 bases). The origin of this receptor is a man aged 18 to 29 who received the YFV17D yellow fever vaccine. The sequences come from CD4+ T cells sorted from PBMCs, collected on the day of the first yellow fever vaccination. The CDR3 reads CASSHGTKDEKLFF. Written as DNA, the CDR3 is TGCGCCAGCAGCCACGGGACCAAGGATGAAAAACTGTTTTTT.